This is a list of T cell receptor gamma chains from one sample in a study of gamma-delta chains in newborns, infants, children. TCRdb reapplied CATT to the reads. The sample carries roughly 1,700 gamma-chain clones, 9% to 15% recorded once. What was sequenced was blood. Every receptor here comes from a child who was a newborn, infant or young child, either healthy, febrile or measles-vaccinated (not recorded which). Each CDR3 is given with its conserved first and last residue. Expanded clones are given a class, and other clones once, few, many or no size at all.

abundance: NA; v_gene: TRGV9; CDR3aa: CALWEVQGGLGKKIKVF
abundance: medium-sized; v_gene: TRGV9; CDR3aa: CALWDEELGKKIKVF
abundance: NA; v_gene: TRGV9; CDR3aa: CALWGAMQELGKKIKVF
abundance: medium-sized; v_gene: TRGV9; CDR3aa: CALWGIQELGKKIKVF
abundance: few; v_gene: TRGV9; CDR3aa: CALWEVHPELGKKIKVF
abundance: NA; v_gene: TRGV9; CDR3aa: CALWEVHIGSKKIKVF
abundance: medium-sized; v_gene: TRGV9; CDR3aa: CALWEDSELGKKIKVF
abundance: medium-sized; v_gene: TRGV9; CDR3aa: CALWEVGQELGKKIKVF
abundance: few; v_gene: TRGV9; CDR3aa: CALWRGQELGKKIKVF
abundance: medium-sized; v_gene: TRGV9; CDR3aa: CALWEDQLGKKIKVF
abundance: medium-sized; v_gene: TRGV9; CDR3aa: CALWEVASELGKKIKVF
abundance: few; v_gene: TRGV9; CDR3aa: CALWDPGELGKKIKVF
abundance: few; v_gene: TRGV9; CDR3aa: CALWEVIGELGKKIKVF
abundance: NA; v_gene: TRGV9; CDR3aa: CALWDPTDIELGKKIKVF
abundance: NA; v_gene: TRGV9; CDR3aa: CASWEVHGEELGKKIKVF
abundance: few; v_gene: TRGV9; CDR3aa: CALWEVYPELGKKIKVF
abundance: few; v_gene: TRGV9; CDR3aa: CALWDNYKKLF
abundance: medium-sized; v_gene: TRGV8; CDR3aa: CATWDPPYYKKLF
abundance: medium-sized; v_gene: TRGV9; CDR3aa: CALWEVIQELGKKIKVF
abundance: NA; v_gene: TRGV9; CDR3aa: CALWEARTGELGKKIKVF
abundance: few; v_gene: TRGV2; CDR3aa: CATWDPDSDCIKTF
abundance: few; v_gene: TRGV9; CDR3aa: CALWEELLGKKIKVF
abundance: few; v_gene: TRGV9; CDR3aa: CALWVIELGKKIKVF
abundance: NA; v_gene: TRGV9; CDR3aa: CALWEALELGKKIKVF
abundance: NA; v_gene: TRGV9; CDR3aa: CALWEVMVLGKKIKVF
abundance: NA; v_gene: TRGV9; CDR3aa: CALWEPPKLGKKIKVF
abundance: NA; v_gene: TRGV9; CDR3aa: CALWEVQIPQELGKKIKVF
abundance: medium-sized; v_gene: TRGV8; CDR3aa: CATWDSTRSYYKKLF
abundance: medium-sized; v_gene: TRGV9; CDR3aa: CALWEVQKELGKKIKVF
abundance: once; v_gene: TRGV9; CDR3aa: CALWEVRRGLGKKIKVF
abundance: medium-sized; v_gene: TRGV9; CDR3aa: CALWEVHAELGKKIKVF
abundance: medium-sized; v_gene: TRGV9; CDR3aa: CALWEVQLLGKKIKVF
abundance: medium-sized; v_gene: TRGV9; CDR3aa: CALWEDRQELGKKIKVF
abundance: few; v_gene: TRGV9; CDR3aa: CALWEAVQELGKKIKVF
abundance: NA; v_gene: TRGV9; CDR3aa: CALWEVQEVGKQIKVF
abundance: few; v_gene: TRGV9; CDR3aa: CALWEVLVQELGKKIKVF
abundance: few; v_gene: TRGV9; CDR3aa: CALWEVPGQELGKKIKVF
abundance: NA; v_gene: TRGV9; CDR3aa: CALWEVLDELGKKIKVF
abundance: NA; v_gene: TRGV9; CDR3aa: CALWEVQGQEVGKKITVF
abundance: few; v_gene: TRGV9; CDR3aa: CALWEWGLGKKIKVF
abundance: NA; v_gene: TRGV9; CDR3aa: CALWEVHTQELGKKIKVF
abundance: few; v_gene: TRGV9; CDR3aa: CALWEAENQELGKKIKVF
abundance: NA; v_gene: TRGV9; CDR3aa: CALWEVRRELGKKIKVF
abundance: few; v_gene: TRGV9; CDR3aa: CALWERKVLGKKIKVF
abundance: NA; v_gene: TRGV9; CDR3aa: CALWEDKGELGKKIKVF
abundance: few; v_gene: TRGV2; CDR3aa: CATWDGQHYKKLF
abundance: few; v_gene: TRGV9; CDR3aa: CALWEGELGKKIKVF
abundance: NA; v_gene: TRGV9; CDR3aa: CALWEVIPEVGEYIKVF